One sample yielded the 13 T cell receptor beta chains listed below, sequenced in a study of CXCR3-negative and CXCR3-positive naive CD8 T cells. TRB cDNA was prepared as libraries by UMI-labeled 5' RACE. TCRdb reprocessed the 5' RACE reads and reports one entry per CDR3 protein, with no DNA. This sample's clone table lists 100,000 to 150,000 distinct CDR3 sequences. Sequenced material: naive CXCR3- CD8+ T cells from blood. Subset specified: CD45RO-CCR7+CD27+CD95- naive CD8+ T cells lacking CXCR3 (TNR3-). The receptors stem from a human donor in good health. Some clones in this sample may be carry-over from other donors' samples.

V is TRBV29-1 and J is TRBJ1-2; TCRdb's assignment of TRBD1 cannot be checked, as there is no DNA. The CDR3 contains 15 residues. Germline V CDR1 and CDR2: SQVTM, ANQGSEA. CDR3 region: CSVEANTDRAGGYTF.

The V gene is TRBV14, the J gene TRBJ2-5; TCRdb picks TRBD1, but there is no DNA to check that call. CDR3 size: 14 residues. Germline CDR1 reads SGHDN; CDR2 reads FVKESK. The CDR3 protein is CASSQVTGRATQYF.

This rearrangement joins TRBV4-1 to TRBJ2-1; TCRdb designates TRBD2, a call that cannot be tested without DNA. This CDR3 has 14 residues. Germline V gene lookup returns CDR1 MGHRA and CDR2 YSYEKL. The CDR3 sequence is CASSPLAGGNERFF.

J is TRBJ2-1 and V is TRBV5-4; TCRdb returns TRBD1, unconfirmable since there is no DNA. The germline CDR1 and CDR2 sequences are SGHNT and YYREEE (reference sequence). The CDR3 length is 13 residues. The CDR3 loop reads CASSLGDRNEQFF.

The chain carries TRBV4-1 and TRBJ2-3; TCRdb returns TRBD1, unconfirmable since there is no DNA. There are 15 residues in the CDR3. The germline CDR1 and CDR2 sequences are MGHRA and YSYEKL. The CDR3 is CASSQVETDTDTQYF.

The J gene is TRBJ2-7, the V gene TRBV10-3. Per germline, CDR1 ENHRY and CDR2 SYGVKD. The CDR3 length is 15 residues. The CDR3 sequence: CAISESNRGPYEQYF.

The chain carries TRBV13 and TRBJ2-5; TCRdb indicates TRBD1, and absent DNA this call remains unverified. This CDR3 has 19 residues. The V gene's germline CDR1 is PRHDT and CDR2 FYEKMQ (reference sequence). The CDR3 loop is CASSAPPGTGSINRGTQYF.

The chain couples TRBV7-2 to TRBJ2-3; no DNA is available, so the TRBD1 call from TCRdb remains unchecked. CDR3 size: 14 residues. Germline V gene lookup returns CDR1 SGHTA and CDR2 FQGNSA. The CDR3 here is CASSSLGGSDTQYF.

The rearrangement uses TRBV12-3 or TRBV12-4 and TRBJ1-3; the D call from TCRdb, TRBD1, cannot be confirmed without DNA. The CDR3 is made up of 17 amino acids. CDR3 protein: CASKGQGRINNGNTIYF.

V is TRBV19 and J is TRBJ2-1; TCRdb's D gene call, TRBD1, goes unchecked for lack of DNA. This CDR3 spans 16 amino acids. Germline values: CDR1 LNHDA, CDR2 SQIVND (reference sequence). The CDR3 is CASSIDQGVTYNEQFF.

The chain uses TRBV3-1 and TRBJ2-7; the TCRdb D gene call, TRBD1, has no DNA to confirm it. The CDR3 loop spans 17 amino acids. Germline CDR1 LGHDT, CDR2 YNNKEL (reference sequence). This CDR3 reads CASSQRGWTGQPTRQYF.

This chain connects TRBV29-1 to TRBJ2-7. Germline loops: CDR1 SQVTM, CDR2 ANQGSEA. This CDR3 is 12 amino acids long. CDR3 residues: CSVGGGSYEQYF.

The chain uses TRBV15 and TRBJ2-2; TCRdb returns TRBD1, unconfirmable since there is no DNA. There are 16 residues in the CDR3. CDR1 and CDR2 (germline): LNHNV, YYDKDF (reference sequence). The CDR3 loop is CATSRGTDRGTGELFF.